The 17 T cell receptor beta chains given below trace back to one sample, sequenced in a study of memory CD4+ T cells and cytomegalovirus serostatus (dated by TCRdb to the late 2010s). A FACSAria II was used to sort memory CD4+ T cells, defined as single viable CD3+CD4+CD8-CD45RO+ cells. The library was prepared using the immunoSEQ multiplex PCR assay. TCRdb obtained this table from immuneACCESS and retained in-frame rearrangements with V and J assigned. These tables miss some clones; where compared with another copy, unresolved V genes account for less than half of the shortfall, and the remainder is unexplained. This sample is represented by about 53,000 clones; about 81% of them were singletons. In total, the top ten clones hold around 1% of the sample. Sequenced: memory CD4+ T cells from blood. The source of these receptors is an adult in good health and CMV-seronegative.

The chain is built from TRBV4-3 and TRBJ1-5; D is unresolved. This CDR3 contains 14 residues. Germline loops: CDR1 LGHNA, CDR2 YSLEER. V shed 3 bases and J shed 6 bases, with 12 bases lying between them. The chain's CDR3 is CASSHSNGGQPQHF. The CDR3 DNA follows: TGCGCCAGCAGCCACTCCAACGGAGGTCAGCCCCAGCATTTT.

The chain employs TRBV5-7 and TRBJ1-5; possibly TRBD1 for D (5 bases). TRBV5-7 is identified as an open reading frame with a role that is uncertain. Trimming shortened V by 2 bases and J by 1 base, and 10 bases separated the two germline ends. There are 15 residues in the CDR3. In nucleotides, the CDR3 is TGTGCCAGCAGCTTTTCTAGGGGAAGCAATCAGCCCCAGCATTTT. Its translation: CASSFSRGSNQPQHF.

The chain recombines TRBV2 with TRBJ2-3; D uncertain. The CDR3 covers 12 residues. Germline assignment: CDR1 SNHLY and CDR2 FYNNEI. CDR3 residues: CAGRRVGDTQYF. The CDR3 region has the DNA TGTGCTGGCAGGAGAGTCGGAGATACGCAGTATTTT.

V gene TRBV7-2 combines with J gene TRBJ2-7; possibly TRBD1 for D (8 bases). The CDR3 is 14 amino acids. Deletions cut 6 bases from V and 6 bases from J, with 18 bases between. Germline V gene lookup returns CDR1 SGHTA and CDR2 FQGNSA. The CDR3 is CASRQRAGQVEQYF. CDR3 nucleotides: TGTGCCAGCAGGCAAAGAGCGGGACAGGTCGAGCAGTACTTC.

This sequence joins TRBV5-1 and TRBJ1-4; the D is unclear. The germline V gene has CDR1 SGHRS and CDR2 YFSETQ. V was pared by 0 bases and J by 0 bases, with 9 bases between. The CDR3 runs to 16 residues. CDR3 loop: CASSLASGATNEKLFF. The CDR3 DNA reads TGCGCCAGCAGCTTGGCGAGCGGCGCAACTAATGAAAAACTGTTTTTT.

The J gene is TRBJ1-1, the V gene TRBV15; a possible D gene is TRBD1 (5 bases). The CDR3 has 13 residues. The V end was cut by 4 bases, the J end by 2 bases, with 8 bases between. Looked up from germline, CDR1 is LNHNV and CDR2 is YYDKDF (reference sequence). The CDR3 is CATSNTGNTEAFF. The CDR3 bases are TGTGCCACCAGCAATACAGGTAACACTGAAGCTTTCTTT.

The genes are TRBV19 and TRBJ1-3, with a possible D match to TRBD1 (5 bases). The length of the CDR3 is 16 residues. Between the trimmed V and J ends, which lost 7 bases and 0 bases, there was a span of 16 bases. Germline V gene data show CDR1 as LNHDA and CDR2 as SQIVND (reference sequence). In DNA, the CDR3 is TGTGCCAGTACCCCAAGGAGGGGAAGCTCTGGAAACACCATATATTTT. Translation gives CASTPRRGSSGNTIYF.

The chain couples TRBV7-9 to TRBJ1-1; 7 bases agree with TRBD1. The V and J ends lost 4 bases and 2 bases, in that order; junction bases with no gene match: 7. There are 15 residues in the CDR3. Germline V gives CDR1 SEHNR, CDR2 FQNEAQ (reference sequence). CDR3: CASSSRDRENTEAFF. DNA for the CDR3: TGTGCCAGCAGCTCTCGAGACAGGGAAAACACTGAAGCTTTCTTT.

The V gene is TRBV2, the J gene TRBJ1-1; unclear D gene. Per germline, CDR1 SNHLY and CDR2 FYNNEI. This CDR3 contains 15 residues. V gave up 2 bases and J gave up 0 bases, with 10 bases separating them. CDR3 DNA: TGTGCCAGCAGTGAAAGTTTGGGGATGAACACTGAAGCTTTCTTT. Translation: CASSESLGMNTEAFF.

In DNA, the CDR3 is TGTGCCAGCAGTGAAGGTGTAGGGGGGTACGAGCAGTACTTC. Translating gives CASSEGVGGYEQYF. The chain has TRBV6-1 and TRBJ2-7; D assignment may be TRBD1 or TRBD2 (6 bases each). CDR3 size: 14 residues. Trimming cost V 1 base and J 4 bases, with 11 bases left between them. Germline V CDR1 and CDR2: MNHNS, SASEGT.

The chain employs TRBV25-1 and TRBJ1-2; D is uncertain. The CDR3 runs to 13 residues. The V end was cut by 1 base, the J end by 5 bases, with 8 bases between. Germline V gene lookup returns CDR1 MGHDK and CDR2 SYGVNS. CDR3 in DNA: TGTGCCAGCAGTGAATCCGCCGGGTATGGCTACACCTTC. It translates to CASSESAGYGYTF.

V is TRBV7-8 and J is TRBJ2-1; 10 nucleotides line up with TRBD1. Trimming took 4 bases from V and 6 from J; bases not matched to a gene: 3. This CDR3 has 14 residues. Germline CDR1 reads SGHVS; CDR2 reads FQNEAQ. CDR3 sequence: CASSSRTGGNEQFF. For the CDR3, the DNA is TGTGCCAGCAGCTCTCGGACAGGGGGCAATGAGCAGTTCTTC.

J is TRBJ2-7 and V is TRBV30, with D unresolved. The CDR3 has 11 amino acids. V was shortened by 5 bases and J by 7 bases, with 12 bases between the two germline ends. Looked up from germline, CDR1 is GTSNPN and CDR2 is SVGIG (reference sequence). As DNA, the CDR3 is TGTGCCTGGGGACCCCCGCGGGAGCAGTACTTC. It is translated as CAWGPPREQYF.

The CDR3 DNA follows: TGTGCCAGCAGCTTAGCGGGACTAGCGGGAGGCCGTTCCTACGAGCAGTACTTC. Encoded protein: CASSLAGLAGGRSYEQYF. The V call is TRBV7-9, the J call TRBJ2-7, with 15 bases lining up with TRBD2. The CDR3 spans 18 residues. The germline gives CDR1 SEHNR, CDR2 FQNEAQ (reference sequence). Germline trimming cut 0 bases from V and 1 base from J; bases unmatched to any gene: 4. The whole variable domain, remainder taken from reference TRBV7-9 and TRBJ2-7, is DTGVSQNPRHKITKRGQNVTFRCDPISEHNRLYWYRQTLGQGPEFLTYFQNEAQLEKSRLLSDRFSAERPKGSFSTLEIQRTEQGDSAMYLCASSLAGLAGGRSYEQYFGPGTRLTVT.

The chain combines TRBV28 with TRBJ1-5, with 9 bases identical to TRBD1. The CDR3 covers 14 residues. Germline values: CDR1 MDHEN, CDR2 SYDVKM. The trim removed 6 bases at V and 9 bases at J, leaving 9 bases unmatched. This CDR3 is CASSTGGPRGPQHF. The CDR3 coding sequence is TGTGCCAGCAGCACAGGGGGCCCGAGGGGGCCCCAGCATTTT.

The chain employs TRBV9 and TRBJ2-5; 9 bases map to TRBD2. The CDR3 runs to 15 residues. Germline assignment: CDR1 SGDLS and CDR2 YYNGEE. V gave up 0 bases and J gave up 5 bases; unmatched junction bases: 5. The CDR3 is CASSVEGGRAETQYF. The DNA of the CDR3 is TGTGCCAGCAGCGTAGAGGGCGGGAGGGCGGAGACCCAGTACTTC.

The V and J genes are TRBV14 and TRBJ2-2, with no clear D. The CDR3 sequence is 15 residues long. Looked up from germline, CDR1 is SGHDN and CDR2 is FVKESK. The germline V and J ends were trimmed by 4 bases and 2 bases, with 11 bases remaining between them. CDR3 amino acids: CASSPLGTNTGELFF. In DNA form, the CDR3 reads TGTGCCAGCAGCCCCCTCGGAACCAACACCGGGGAGCTGTTTTTT. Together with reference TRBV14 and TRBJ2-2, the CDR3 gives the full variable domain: EAGVTQFPSHSVIEKGQTVTLRCDPISGHDNLYWYRRVMGKEIKFLLHFVKESKQDESGMPNNRFLAERTGGTYSTLKVQPAELEDSGVYFCASSPLGTNTGELFFGEGSRLTVL.